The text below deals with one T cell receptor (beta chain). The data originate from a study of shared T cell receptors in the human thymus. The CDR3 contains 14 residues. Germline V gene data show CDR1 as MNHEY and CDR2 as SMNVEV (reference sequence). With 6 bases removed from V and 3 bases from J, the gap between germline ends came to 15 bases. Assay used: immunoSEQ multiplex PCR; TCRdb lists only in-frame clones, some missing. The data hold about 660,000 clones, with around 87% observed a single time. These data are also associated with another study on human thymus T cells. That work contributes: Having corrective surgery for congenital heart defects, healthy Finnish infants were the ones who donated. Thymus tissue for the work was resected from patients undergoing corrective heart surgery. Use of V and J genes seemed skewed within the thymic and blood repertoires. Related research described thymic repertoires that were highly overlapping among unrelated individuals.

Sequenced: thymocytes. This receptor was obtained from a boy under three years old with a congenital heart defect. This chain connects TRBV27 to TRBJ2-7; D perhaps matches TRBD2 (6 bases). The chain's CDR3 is CASRPRLGVYEQYF. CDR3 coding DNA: TGTGCCAGCAGACCTCGACTAGGAGTCTACGAGCAGTACTTC.